This T cell receptor (beta chain) is from a study of T cells of healthy individuals. TCRdb re-called the 5' RACE reads through MiXCR, storing one row per CDR3 protein. Of 50,000 to 55,000 distinct CDR3 sequences listed, roughly 14% are singletons. This clonotype has more than one count but fewer than ten. Germline V gives CDR1 LNHDA, CDR2 SQIVND (reference sequence). This CDR3 comprises 17 residues. Trimming at V came to 4 bases and at J to 5 bases, leaving 16 bases not matched to a gene. The sequence came from a human donor in good health. This chain connects TRBV19 to TRBJ1-1, with 7 bases that match TRBD1. DNA for the CDR3: TGTGCCAGTAGTACCCCCGCTCGGGGAGGGGGCCTAACTGAAGCTTTCTTT. Translated, it gives CASSTPARGGGLTEAFF.